The 2 T cell receptor beta chains below come from one sample, sequenced in a study of CDR3 diversity in severe acne (dated by TCRdb to between 2018 and 2021). Libraries came from PCR. For sequencing, an Illumina HiSeq 2000 was employed. TCRdb handled the public reads itself, with Q25 trimming in fastp and clone calling in MiXCR, and kept productive beta chains. Each CDR3 protein gets just one entry, which takes the most common genes and DNA from the rows behind it. This sample comprises tens of thousands of distinct CDR3 sequences, around 50% of them detected only once. The ten top clones hold 14% of the sample. Material: blood. These receptors were collected from a male donor in good health, without acne.

The chain joins TRBV10-3 to TRBJ2-7, with TRBD1 matching 9 bases. CDR3 length: 15 residues. Germline V gives CDR1 ENHRY, CDR2 SYGVKD. V lost 4 bases to trimming and J lost 5 bases; unmatched junction nucleotides: 9. In nucleotides, the CDR3 is TGTGCCATCAGTGGCCCCGGGACAGGGTTCCACGAGCAGTACTTC. Its protein product is CAISGPGTGFHEQYF.

This clonotype is classed as medium-sized (0.01 to 0.1%). The V gene is TRBV2, the J gene TRBJ1-2; a possible D gene is TRBD1 (6 bases). V gave up 5 bases and J gave up 5 bases, with 12 bases separating them. Germline-derived CDR1 and CDR2 are SNHLY and FYNNEI. The CDR3 sequence is 13 residues long. CDR3 sequence reads: CASSPQGPYGYTF. The CDR3 DNA reads as TGTGCCAGCAGTCCACAGGGACCTTATGGCTACACCTTC.